This TCR beta chain was observed in a study of blood T cell repertoires in COVID-19. Study background: COVID-19 samples from acute and convalescent phases originated in the United States, Italy and Spain.

This CDR3 contains 15 residues. V shed 2 bases and J shed 8 bases, with 18 bases lying between them. The germline V gene has CDR1 SEHNR and CDR2 FQNEAQ (reference sequence). TCRdb's table, derived via immunoSEQ multiplex PCR, lists solely in-frame clones and lacks some. In the table there are roughly 160,000 clones, around 82% of which are singletons. This clone was observed a few times. V is TRBV7-9 and J is TRBJ1-2; D unclear. The clonotype originates from a man aged 18 to 30 with active or convalescent COVID-19. The specimen sequenced was peripheral blood. The CDR3 spells CASSLSFHGFEGYTF. CDR3 nucleotide sequence: TGTGCCAGCAGCTTAAGTTTCCACGGGTTCGAAGGCTACACCTTC. Based on the CDR3 plus reference TRBV7-9 and TRBJ1-2, the full variable domain is DTGVSQNPRHKITKRGQNVTFRCDPISEHNRLYWYRQTLGQGPEFLTYFQNEAQLEKSRLLSDRFSAERPKGSFSTLEIQRTEQGDSAMYLCASSLSFHGFEGYTFGSGTRLTVV.